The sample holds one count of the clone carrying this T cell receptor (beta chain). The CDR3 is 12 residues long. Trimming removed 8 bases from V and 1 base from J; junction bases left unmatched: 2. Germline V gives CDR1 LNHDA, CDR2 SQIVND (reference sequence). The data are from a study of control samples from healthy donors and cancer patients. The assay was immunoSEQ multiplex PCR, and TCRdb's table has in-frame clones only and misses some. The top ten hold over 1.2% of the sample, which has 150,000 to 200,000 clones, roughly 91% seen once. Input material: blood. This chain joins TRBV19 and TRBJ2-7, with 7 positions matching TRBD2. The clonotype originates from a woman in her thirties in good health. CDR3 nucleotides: TGTGCCAGTGGCGGGGGTTCCTACGAGCAGTACTTC. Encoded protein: CASGGGSYEQYF.